A selection of T cell receptor beta chains follows, all from one sample in a study of blood T cell repertoires in COVID-19. This table comes from immunoSEQ multiplex PCR, and its TCRdb copy is limited to in-frame clones, with some not included. Here the sample spans about 100,000 clones, around four fifths being singletons. The sequenced sample was peripheral blood. These receptors originate from a woman in her 70s with acute or convalescent COVID-19. Both conserved end residues are part of each CDR3. D genes are given only for firm matches. The listing skips clone size in some rows; elsewhere it reads once, few, many or a size class.

size | D | J | V | DNA | CDR3
NA | NA | TRBJ1-1 | TRBV9 | TGTGCCAGCAGCTCCGACAGCTCTGGGACTGAAGCTTTCTTT | CASSSDSSGTEAFF
few | TRBD2 | TRBJ2-3 | TRBV3-1/TRBV3-2 | TGTGCCAGCAGCCTCGGGAGGAGGACAGATACGCAGTATTTT | CASSLGRRTDTQYF
NA | NA | TRBJ1-1 | TRBV3-1/TRBV3-2 | TGTGCCAGCAGCGCAAACTGGGGGGATGAAGCTTTCTTT | CASSANWGDEAFF
NA | NA | TRBJ1-4 | TRBV30 | TGTGCCCGGAGTATCGGCAGGGATGCAACTAATGAAAAACTGTTTTTT | CARSIGRDATNEKLFF
NA | NA | TRBJ1-2 | TRBV29-1 | TGCAGCGCCTCGGGGGGCAACTATGGCTACACCTTC | CSASGGNYGYTF
NA | NA | TRBJ1-2 | TRBV11-2 | TGTGCCAGCAGCCTCCAACAGGGTGGCTATGGCTACACCTTC | CASSLQQGGYGYTF
NA | NA | TRBJ2-7 | TRBV6-5 | TGTGCCAGCAGTTCGTCCACAGGGAACCACGAGCAGTACTTC | CASSSSTGNHEQYF
once | TRBD2 | TRBJ2-5 | TRBV3-1/TRBV3-2 | TGTGCCAGCAGCCACCAGCTAGCGGGGCAAGAGACCCAGTACTTC | CASSHQLAGQETQYF
NA | TRBD2 | TRBJ2-3 | TRBV11-2 | TGTGCCAGCAGCTTAGGGGGCGGGGGGCTCACAGATACGCAGTATTTT | CASSLGGGGLTDTQYF
NA | NA | TRBJ2-5 | TRBV11-3 | TGTGCCAGCAGCTTAGGATCCGGGTTTGAGACCCAGTACTTC | CASSLGSGFETQYF
NA | NA | TRBJ2-1 | TRBV5-1 | TGCGCCAGCAGACCAGTACCTGGACTACCCTCGGATGAGCAGTTCTTC | CASRPVPGLPSDEQFF
NA | NA | TRBJ2-5 | TRBV27 | TGTGCCAGCAGTTTAGGCTGGACTGGTCGGGAGACCCAGTACTTC | CASSLGWTGRETQYF
NA | NA | TRBJ2-1 | TRBV12-1 | TGTGCCAGCAGCCCGCAGACTAGCGGGGGCCTTATCTCCTACAATGAGCAGTTCTTC | CASSPQTSGGLISYNEQFF
NA | NA | TRBJ2-5 | TRBV6-5 | TGTGCCAGCAGTCGACGGACACTCCAAGAGACCCAGTACTTC | CASSRRTLQETQYF
NA | TRBD1 | TRBJ2-7 | TRBV3-1/TRBV3-2 | TGTGCCAGCAGCCAAGATTCGGGACAGGTTCTCTTC | CASSQDSGQVLF
NA | TRBD1 | TRBJ1-2 | TRBV28 | TGTGCCAGCAGCCCCGGGGCCCCCAGGGGGCGCGGCTATGGCTACACCTTC | CASSPGAPRGRGYGYTF
NA | TRBD1 | TRBJ2-1 | TRBV25-1 | TGTGCCAGCGGACGGGACAGGGATCGGGAGCAGTTCTTC | CASGRDRDREQFF
NA | NA | TRBJ1-1 | TRBV7-2 | TGTGCCAGCAGCTTAGTGGCCACTAAGGCTTTCTTT | CASSLVATKAFF
once | TRBD1 | TRBJ1-1 | TRBV9 | TGTGCCAGCAGAAAGGGACAGGGGGTCTCGAACACTGAAGCTTTCTTT | CASRKGQGVSNTEAFF
NA | TRBD2 | TRBJ2-2 | TRBV10-1 | TGCGCCAGCAGTGAGTCGTTGCTAGCGGGGGCCTCGAACACCGGGGAGCTGTTTTTT | CASSESLLAGASNTGELFF
NA | NA | TRBJ1-1 | TRBV10-3 | TGTGCCATCAGTGAGGAGGGGGTCACTGAAGCTTTCTTT | CAISEEGVTEAFF
NA | NA | TRBJ1-2 | TRBV2 | TGTGCCAGCAGTGAAGCACTTGGACAGTACAGCTACACCTTC | CASSEALGQYSYTF
NA | TRBD2 | TRBJ2-5 | TRBV5-5 | TGTGCCAGCAGCTCGATGACTAGCGGGGGGACAGAGACCCAGTACTTC | CASSSMTSGGTETQYF
NA | TRBD1 | TRBJ2-3 | TRBV7-2 | TGTGCCAGCAGCTTACAGGGGGCGGATACGCAGTATTTT | CASSLQGADTQYF
once | TRBD1 | TRBJ1-2 | TRBV27 | TGTGCCAGCCGGGGACAGGAGGCTAATGGCTACACCTTC | CASRGQEANGYTF
NA | TRBD1 | TRBJ1-1 | TRBV7-6 | TGTGCCAGCAGCTTACGACAGGGGGCAGTTGGTAACACTGAAGCTTTCTTT | CASSLRQGAVGNTEAFF